This entry concerns a single T cell receptor (beta chain). Its cognate antigen is unknown. Version v3.0 of the immunoSEQ assay ran at survey level. Samples were sequenced targeting roughly 35,000-55,000 T-cell genomes each. The assay was immunoSEQ multiplex PCR, and TCRdb's table has in-frame clones only and misses some. Among some 45,000 clones listed, around nine tenths were seen once. Researchers secured at least one pre-ART and at least two post-ART PBMC samples from each donor. The CDR3 spans 14 residues. V was clipped by 4 bases and J by 6 bases; unmatched bases: 6. Germline CDR1 is MNHGY and CDR2 is SAAAGT. This specimen belongs to a study of long-term antiretroviral therapy in people with HIV. Study-wide points: Blood sampling spanned 2004 to 2017, possibly under older ART regimens. Before ART, certain clones expanded, and these dominated the repertoire at all time points.

The sample consisted of unsorted PBMCs, taken 0.1 years before starting antiretroviral therapy. The sequence was obtained from a woman in her forties or fifties with HIV. The V and J genes are TRBV6-8 and TRBJ1-5; 7 nucleotides agree with TRBD1. The CDR3 reads CASSCTGASQPQHF. Written as DNA, the CDR3 is TGTGCCAGCAGTTGTACAGGGGCAAGTCAGCCCCAGCATTTT.